A single sample is the source of the 9 T cell receptor beta chains below, sequenced in a study of blood T cell repertoires in COVID-19. The assay was immunoSEQ multiplex PCR, and TCRdb's table has in-frame clones only and misses some. Of under 300,000 clones detected, 75% to 90% appear once; the ten largest clones hold under 6.5%. Source material: PBMCs or T cells enriched from blood (not recorded which). The receptors were sampled from a woman aged 25 to 39 with acute COVID-19.

This chain uses TRBV28 with TRBJ2-3; 8 positions agree with TRBD2. CDR1 and CDR2 (germline): MDHEN, SYDVKM. There are 18 residues in the CDR3. After removal of 2 bases from V and 1 base from J, the junction contained 11 bases not matched to a gene. Here the CDR3 reads CASSLDWRRGAGTDTQYF. The CDR3 coding sequence is TGTGCCAGCAGTTTAGATTGGCGGCGGGGGGCAGGCACAGATACGCAGTATTTT.

The chain combines TRBV12-3 or TRBV12-4 with TRBJ2-5; 7 nucleotides match TRBD1. V trimming: 8 bases; J trimming: 3 bases; junction bases outside the gene matches: 6. This CDR3 contains 13 residues. CDR3 in amino acids: CASQDTGEETQYF. CDR3 in DNA: TGTGCCAGCCAGGATACAGGGGAAGAGACCCAGTACTTC.

The V and J genes are TRBV4-3 and TRBJ1-5; D may be TRBD1 (6 bases). Germline V CDR1 and CDR2: LGHNA, YSLEER. This CDR3 region has 13 residues. Between the trimmed V and J ends, which lost 1 base and 11 bases, there was a span of 12 bases. The CDR3 region has the DNA TGCGCCAGCAGCCAAGGGGAGGGGGGGGCCCAGCATTTT. Protein sequence: CASSQGEGGAQHF.

V is TRBV30 and J is TRBJ2-5, with D perhaps matching TRBD1 (5 bases). The germline V and J ends were trimmed by 0 bases and 5 bases, with 10 bases remaining between them. In germline, CDR1 is GTSNPN, CDR2 SVGIG (reference sequence). The CDR3 is 13 amino acids. CDR3 sequence reads: CAWSVRAGETQYF. The CDR3 region has the DNA TGTGCCTGGAGTGTACGGGCAGGGGAGACCCAGTACTTC. The entire variable domain, with the rest obtained from reference TRBV30 and TRBJ2-5, is as follows: SQTIHQWPATLVQPVGSPLSLECTVEGTSNPNLYWYRQAAGRGLQLLFYSVGIGQISSEVPQNLSASRPQDRQFILSSKKLLLSDSGFYLCAWSVRAGETQYFGPGTRLLVL.

The genes are TRBV5-1 and TRBJ2-1, with D maybe TRBD1 (6 bases). The CDR3 length is 16 residues. Per germline, CDR1 SGHRS and CDR2 YFSETQ. V was shortened by 3 bases and J by 1 base, with 14 bases between the two germline ends. The CDR3 sequence is CASSWGQHTSYNEQFF. In nucleotides, the CDR3 is TGCGCCAGCAGCTGGGGACAACACACTTCCTACAATGAGCAGTTCTTC.

The rearrangement uses TRBV7-6 and TRBJ2-7, with TRBD2 matching 14 bases. The V gene end was trimmed by 5 bases and the J gene end by 0 bases; junction bases not matched to a gene: 9. The CDR3 is 18 amino acids. Germline V gives CDR1 SGHVS, CDR2 FNYEAQ. This CDR3 is CASSPRGLAGVGSYEQYF. The CDR3 DNA is TGTGCCAGCAGCCCCAGGGGACTAGCGGGAGTAGGCTCCTACGAGCAGTACTTC.

This clone is a singleton in its sample. The V gene is TRBV7-6, the J gene TRBJ2-1; D is undetermined. CDR1 and CDR2 (germline): SGHVS, FNYEAQ. This CDR3 is built from 16 residues. V was cut by 5 bases and J by 2 bases, with 16 bases left in between. CDR3 nucleotides: TGTGCCAGCAGCCCCCAGCGTGGGTCGACCTACAATGAGCAGTTCTTC. Amino acid sequence: CASSPQRGSTYNEQFF.

As to this clone: A junction boundary mismatches the germline segment, possibly from a read error. J is TRBJ1-1 and V is TRBV7-6; D ambiguous. The CDR3 totals 13 residues. Looked up from germline, CDR1 is SGHVS and CDR2 is FNYEAQ. CDR3 residues: CASSLAPLTEAFF. The CDR3 DNA sequence: TGTGCCAGCAGTTTAGCCCCACTCACTGAAGCTTTCTTT.

CDR3 nucleotides: TGTGCCAGCACCACGACGGGGGACGGCACTGAAGCTTTCTTT. Translation gives CASTTTGDGTEAFF. This chain joins TRBV6-6 and TRBJ1-1; D might be TRBD1 (5 bases). Germline CDR1 reads MNHNY; CDR2 reads SVGAGI (reference sequence). V dropped 7 bases and J dropped 4 bases, with 16 bases sitting between them. This CDR3 spans 14 amino acids.